These 8 T cell receptor beta chains originate from one sample sequenced in a study of blood T cell repertoires in COVID-19. Clones were sequenced by immunoSEQ multiplex PCR, and TCRdb holds only the in-frame ones, with some missing. The sample includes approximately 54,000 clones, 81% seen only once; the top ten take around 5.3%. The sequenced sample consisted of peripheral blood. Every receptor here comes from a woman aged 60-70 years with acute or convalescent COVID-19.

The chain has TRBV27 and TRBJ2-3; 7 bases line up with TRBD2. V was clipped by 5 bases and J by 3 bases; unmatched bases: 8. The CDR3 extends over 15 amino acids. Germline CDR1 reads MNHEY; CDR2 reads SMNVEV (reference sequence). CDR3 loop: CASSPGKRGTDTQYF. The DNA for the CDR3 is TGTGCCAGCAGTCCGGGCAAGCGGGGAACAGATACGCAGTATTTT.

The chain recombines TRBV15 with TRBJ2-3; 9 nucleotides match TRBD2. CDR1 is LNHNV and CDR2 is YYDKDF in the germline V gene (reference sequence). The J segment lost 2 bases and the V segment lost 0 bases, leaving 9 bases of the junction unmatched. The CDR3 extends over 18 amino acids. In nucleotides, the CDR3 is TGTGCCACCAGCAGAGATCCGAGAGCGGGAGGCAACACAGATACGCAGTATTTT. It encodes CATSRDPRAGGNTDTQYF.

V is TRBV6-5 and J is TRBJ1-2; tentative D call: TRBD1 (5 bases). The CDR3 covers 14 residues. The germline V and J ends were trimmed by 5 bases and 2 bases, with 12 bases remaining between them. Germline CDR1 and CDR2: MNHEY and SVGAGI. This chain's CDR3 is CASSPGRGNYGYTF. The CDR3 DNA reads TGTGCCAGCAGTCCCGGGAGGGGAAACTATGGCTACACCTTC.

This clone was counted once. V usage is TRBV28 and J usage is TRBJ2-3; D not resolved. The CDR3 has 13 residues. Germline CDR1 MDHEN, CDR2 SYDVKM. Trimming left V 4 bases short and J 6 bases short, with 11 bases between. In nucleotides, the CDR3 is TGTGCCAGCAGTTCCCATGCTCGGGATACGCAGTATTTT. Its protein product is CASSSHARDTQYF.

This clone was found a few times. V gene TRBV4-1 combines with J gene TRBJ2-4; D is possibly TRBD1 (5 bases). V was cut by 4 bases and J by 7 bases, with 14 bases left in between. The CDR3 sequence is 14 residues long. Germline V lookup: CDR1 MGHRA, CDR2 YSYEKL. As DNA, the CDR3 is TGCGCCAGCAGCCCTTTTGAGCAGGGTAACATTCAGTACTTC. This translates into CASSPFEQGNIQYF.

The rearrangement uses TRBV7-2 and TRBJ1-5; D ambiguous. Trimming shortened V by 5 bases and J by 0 bases, and 11 bases separated the two germline ends. The CDR3 runs to 15 residues. The germline V gene has CDR1 SGHTA and CDR2 FQGNSA. For the CDR3, the DNA is TGTGCCAGCAGCACGCGGGCCGGTAGCAATCAGCCCCAGCATTTT. Its protein is CASSTRAGSNQPQHF.

CDR3 protein: CASSRSTGSTEAFF. The CDR3 region has the DNA TGTGCCAGCAGTCGTTCGACAGGGTCCACTGAAGCTTTCTTT. This rearrangement joins TRBV6-2 or TRBV6-3 to TRBJ1-1, with TRBD1 identical over 7 bases. This CDR3 is 14 amino acids long. The J segment lost 4 bases and the V segment lost 5 bases, leaving 7 bases of the junction unmatched. The germline CDR1 and CDR2 sequences are MNHEY and SVGEGT.

The gene calls are TRBV6-2 or TRBV6-3 and TRBJ1-1, with D uncertain. Trimming shortened V by 1 base and J by 0 bases, and 9 bases separated the two germline ends. CDR1 is MNHEY, CDR2 SVGEGT, per germline. CDR3 length: 15 amino acids. Here the CDR3 DNA reads TGTGCCAGCAGTTACTGGTCTGGCATGAACACTGAAGCTTTCTTT. Residues: CASSYWSGMNTEAFF.